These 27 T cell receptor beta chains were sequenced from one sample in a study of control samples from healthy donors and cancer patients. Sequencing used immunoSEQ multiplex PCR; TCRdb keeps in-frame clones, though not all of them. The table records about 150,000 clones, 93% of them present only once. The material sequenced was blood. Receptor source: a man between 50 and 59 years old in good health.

The CDR3 bases are TGTGCCAGCAGCTTAGCTAGTACCAACTCCTACGAGCAGTACTTC. It codes for CASSLASTNSYEQYF. The genes are TRBV11-2 and TRBJ2-7, with no clear D. Germline values: CDR1 SGHAT, CDR2 FQNNGV. Trimming removed 1 base from V and 0 bases from J, with 10 bases in between. The CDR3 extends over 15 amino acids.

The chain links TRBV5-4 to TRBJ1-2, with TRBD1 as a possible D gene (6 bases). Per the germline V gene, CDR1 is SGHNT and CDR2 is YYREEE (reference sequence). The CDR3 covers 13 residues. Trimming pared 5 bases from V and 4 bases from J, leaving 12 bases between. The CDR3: CASSSTGLYGYTF. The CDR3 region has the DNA TGTGCCAGCAGTTCGACAGGCCTCTATGGCTACACCTTC. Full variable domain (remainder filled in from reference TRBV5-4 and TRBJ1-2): ETGVTQSPTHLIKTRGQQVTLRCSSQSGHNTVSWYQQALGQGPQFIFQYYREEENGRGNFPPRFSGLQFPNYSSELNVNALELDDSALYLCASSSTGLYGYTFGSGTRLTVV.

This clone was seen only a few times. The CDR3: CSASDGYGYTF. The DNA for the CDR3 is TGCAGTGCCTCCGACGGATATGGCTACACCTTC. This sequence joins TRBV20-1 and TRBJ1-2; no clear D. The germline CDR1 and CDR2 sequences are DFQATT and SNEGSKA (reference sequence). The CDR3 loop spans 11 amino acids. Trimming left V 6 bases short and J 5 bases short, with 10 bases between.

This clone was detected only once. The CDR3 region has the DNA TGTGCCTGGACCCCCCGCAGGGCTAATGAAAAACTGTTTTTT. This sequence encodes CAWTPRRANEKLFF. V gene TRBV30 combines with J gene TRBJ1-4; tentatively, D is TRBD1 (5 bases). V gave up 4 bases and J gave up 3 bases, with 12 bases separating them. The germline CDR1 and CDR2 sequences are GTSNPN and SVGIG (reference sequence). This CDR3 is 14 amino acids long.

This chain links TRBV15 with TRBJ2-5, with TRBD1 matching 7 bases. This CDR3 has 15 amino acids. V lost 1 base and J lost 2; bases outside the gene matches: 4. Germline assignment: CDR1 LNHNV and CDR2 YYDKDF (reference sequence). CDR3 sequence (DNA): TGTGCCACCAGCAGAGCGACGGGACAGCAAGAGACCCAGTACTTC. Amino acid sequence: CATSRATGQQETQYF.

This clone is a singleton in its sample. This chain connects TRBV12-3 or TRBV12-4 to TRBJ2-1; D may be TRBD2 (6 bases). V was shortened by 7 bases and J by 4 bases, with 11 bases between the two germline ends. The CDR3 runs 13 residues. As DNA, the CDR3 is TGTGCCAGCACCTCCGGGGGATACAATGAGCAGTTCTTC. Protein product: CASTSGGYNEQFF.

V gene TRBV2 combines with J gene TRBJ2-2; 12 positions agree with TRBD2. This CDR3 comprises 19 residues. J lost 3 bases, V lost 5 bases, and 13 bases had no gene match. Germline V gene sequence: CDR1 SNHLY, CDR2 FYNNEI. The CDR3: CASSYPRLAGDGYTGELFF. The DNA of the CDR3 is TGTGCCAGCAGTTATCCAAGACTAGCGGGAGATGGGTACACCGGGGAGCTGTTTTTT.

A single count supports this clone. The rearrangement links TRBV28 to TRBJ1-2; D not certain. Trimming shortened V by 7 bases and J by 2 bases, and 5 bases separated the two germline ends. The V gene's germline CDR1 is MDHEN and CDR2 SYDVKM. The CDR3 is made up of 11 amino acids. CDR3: CASMLNYGYTF. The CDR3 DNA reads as TGTGCCAGCATGTTGAACTATGGCTACACCTTC.

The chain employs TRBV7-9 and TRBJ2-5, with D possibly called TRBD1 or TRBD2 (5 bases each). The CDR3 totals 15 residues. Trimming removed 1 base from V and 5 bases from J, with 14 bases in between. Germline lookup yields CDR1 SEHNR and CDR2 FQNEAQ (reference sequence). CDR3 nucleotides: TGTGCCAGCAGCTTAGGAACCGGGACGGGGGAGACCCAGTACTTC. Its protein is CASSLGTGTGETQYF.

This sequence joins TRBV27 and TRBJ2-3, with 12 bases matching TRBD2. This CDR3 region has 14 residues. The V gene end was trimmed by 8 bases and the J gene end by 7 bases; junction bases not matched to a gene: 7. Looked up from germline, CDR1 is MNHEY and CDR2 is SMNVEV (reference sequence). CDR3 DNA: TGTGCCAGCTCGGGACTAGCGGGTCCATATACGCAGTATTTT. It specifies CASSGLAGPYTQYF.

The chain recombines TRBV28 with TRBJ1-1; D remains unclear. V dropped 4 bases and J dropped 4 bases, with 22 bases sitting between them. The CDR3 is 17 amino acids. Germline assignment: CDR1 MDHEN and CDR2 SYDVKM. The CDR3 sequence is CASSSPLNLRRTTEAFF. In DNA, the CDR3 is TGTGCCAGCAGTTCCCCCCTCAATTTGCGGCGTACCACTGAAGCTTTCTTT.

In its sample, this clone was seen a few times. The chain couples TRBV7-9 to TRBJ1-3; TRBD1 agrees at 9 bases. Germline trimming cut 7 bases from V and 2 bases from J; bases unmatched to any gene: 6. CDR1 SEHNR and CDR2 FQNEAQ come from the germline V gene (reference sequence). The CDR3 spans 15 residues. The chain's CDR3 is CASIGQGIPGNTIYF. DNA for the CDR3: TGTGCCAGCATTGGACAGGGGATACCTGGAAACACCATATATTTT.

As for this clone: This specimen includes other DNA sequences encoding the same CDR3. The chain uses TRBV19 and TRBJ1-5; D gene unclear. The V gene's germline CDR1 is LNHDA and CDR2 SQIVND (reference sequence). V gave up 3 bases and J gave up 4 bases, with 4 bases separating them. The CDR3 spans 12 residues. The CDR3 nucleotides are TGTGCCAGTAGTATTAGGAATCAGCCCCAGCATTTT. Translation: CASSIRNQPQHF.

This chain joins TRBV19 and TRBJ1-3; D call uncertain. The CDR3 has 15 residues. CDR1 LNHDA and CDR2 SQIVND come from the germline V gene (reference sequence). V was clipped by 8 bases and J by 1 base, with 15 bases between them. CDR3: CASFLDPFSGNTIYF. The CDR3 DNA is TGTGCCAGTTTTTTGGACCCGTTTTCTGGAAACACCATATATTTT.

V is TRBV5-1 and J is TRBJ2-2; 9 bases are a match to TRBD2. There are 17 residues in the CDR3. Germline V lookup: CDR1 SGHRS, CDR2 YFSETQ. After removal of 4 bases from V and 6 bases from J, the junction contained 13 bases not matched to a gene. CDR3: CASSPGVVAGVAGELFF. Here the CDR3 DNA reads TGCGCCAGCAGCCCGGGGGTGGTAGCGGGAGTCGCCGGGGAGCTGTTTTTT.

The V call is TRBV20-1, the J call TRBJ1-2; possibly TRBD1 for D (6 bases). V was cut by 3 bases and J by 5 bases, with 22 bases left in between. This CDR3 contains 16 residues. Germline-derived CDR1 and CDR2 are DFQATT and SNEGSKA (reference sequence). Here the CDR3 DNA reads TGCAGTGCTAGTTTGGGGGCGGGGCAGGGGACGTATGGCTACACCTTC. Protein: CSASLGAGQGTYGYTF.

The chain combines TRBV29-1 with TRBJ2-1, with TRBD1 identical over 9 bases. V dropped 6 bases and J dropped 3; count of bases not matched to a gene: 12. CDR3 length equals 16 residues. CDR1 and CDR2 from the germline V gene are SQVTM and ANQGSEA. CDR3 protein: CSVVDRGSVNYNEQFF. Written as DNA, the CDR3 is TGCAGCGTGGTGGACAGGGGCTCGGTAAACTACAATGAGCAGTTCTTC.

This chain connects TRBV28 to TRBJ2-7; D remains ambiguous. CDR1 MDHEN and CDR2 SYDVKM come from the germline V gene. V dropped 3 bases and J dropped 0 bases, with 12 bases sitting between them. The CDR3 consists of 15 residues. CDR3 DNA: TGTGCCAGCAGTTTCGGCAGTCACTCCTCCTACGAGCAGTACTTC. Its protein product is CASSFGSHSSYEQYF.

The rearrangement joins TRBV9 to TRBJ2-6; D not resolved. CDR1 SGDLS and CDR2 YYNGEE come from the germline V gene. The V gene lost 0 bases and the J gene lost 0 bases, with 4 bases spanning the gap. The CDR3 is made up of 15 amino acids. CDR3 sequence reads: CASSVDLSGANVLTF. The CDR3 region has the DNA TGTGCCAGCAGCGTAGACCTCTCTGGGGCCAACGTCCTGACTTTC.

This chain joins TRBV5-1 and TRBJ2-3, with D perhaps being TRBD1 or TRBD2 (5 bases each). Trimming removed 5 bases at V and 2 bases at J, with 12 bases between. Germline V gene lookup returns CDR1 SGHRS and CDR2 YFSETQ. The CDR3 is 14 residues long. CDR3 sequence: CASRGEFPTDTQYF. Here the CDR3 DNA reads TGCGCCAGCAGGGGGGAGTTCCCCACAGATACGCAGTATTTT.

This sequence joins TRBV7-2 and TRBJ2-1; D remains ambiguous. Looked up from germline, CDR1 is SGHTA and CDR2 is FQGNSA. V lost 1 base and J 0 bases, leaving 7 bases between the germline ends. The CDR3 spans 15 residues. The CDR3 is CASSLGYGSYNEQFF. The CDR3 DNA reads TGTGCCAGCAGCTTAGGGTATGGCTCCTACAATGAGCAGTTCTTC.

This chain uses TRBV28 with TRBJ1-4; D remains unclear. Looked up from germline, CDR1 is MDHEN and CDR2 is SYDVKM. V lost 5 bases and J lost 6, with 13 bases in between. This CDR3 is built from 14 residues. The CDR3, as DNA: TGTGCCAGCAGTCAGAGTGGTCGAGATGAAAAACTGTTTTTT. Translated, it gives CASSQSGRDEKLFF. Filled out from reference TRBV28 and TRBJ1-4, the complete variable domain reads DVKVTQSSRYLVKRTGEKVFLECVQDMDHENMFWYRQDPGLGLRLIYFSYDVKMKEKGDIPEGYSVSREKKERFSLILESASTNQTSMYLCASSQSGRDEKLFFGSGTQLSVL.

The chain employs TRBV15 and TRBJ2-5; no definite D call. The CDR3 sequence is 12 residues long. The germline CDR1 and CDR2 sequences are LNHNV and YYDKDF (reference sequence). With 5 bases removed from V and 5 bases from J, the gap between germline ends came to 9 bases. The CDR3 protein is CATSSYRETQYF. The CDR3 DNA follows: TGTGCCACCAGCTCGTATAGGGAGACCCAGTACTTC. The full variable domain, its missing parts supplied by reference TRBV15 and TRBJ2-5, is DAMVIQNPRYQVTQFGKPVTLSCSQTLNHNVMYWYQQKSSQAPKLLFHYYDKDFNNEADTPDNFQSRRPNTSFCFLDIRSPGLGDTAMYLCATSSYRETQYFGPGTRLLVL.

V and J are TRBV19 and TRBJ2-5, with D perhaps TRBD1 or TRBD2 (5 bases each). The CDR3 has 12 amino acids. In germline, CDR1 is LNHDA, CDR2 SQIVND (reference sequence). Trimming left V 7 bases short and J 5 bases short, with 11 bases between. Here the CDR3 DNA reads TGTGCCAGTAACGAAGGGACGGAGACCCAGTACTTC. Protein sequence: CASNEGTETQYF.

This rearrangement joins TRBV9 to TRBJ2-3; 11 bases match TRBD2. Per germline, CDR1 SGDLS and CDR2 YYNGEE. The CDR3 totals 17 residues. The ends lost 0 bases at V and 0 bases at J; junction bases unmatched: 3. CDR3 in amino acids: CASSVGLAGRSTDTQYF. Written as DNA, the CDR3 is TGTGCCAGCAGCGTAGGACTAGCGGGACGGAGCACAGATACGCAGTATTTT.

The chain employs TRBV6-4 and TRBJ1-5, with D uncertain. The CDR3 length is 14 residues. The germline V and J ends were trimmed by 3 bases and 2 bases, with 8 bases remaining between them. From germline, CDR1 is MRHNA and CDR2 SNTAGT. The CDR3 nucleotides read TGTGCCAGCAGTGAGGCTCAGGGCAATCAGCCCCAGCATTTT. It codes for CASSEAQGNQPQHF.

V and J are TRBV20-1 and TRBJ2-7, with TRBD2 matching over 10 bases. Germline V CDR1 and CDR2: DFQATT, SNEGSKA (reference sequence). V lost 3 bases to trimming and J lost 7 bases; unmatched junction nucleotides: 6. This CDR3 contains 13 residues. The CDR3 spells CSASSSGSREQYF. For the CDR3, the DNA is TGCAGTGCTAGTTCTAGCGGGAGTAGGGAGCAGTACTTC.